Listed here is a single TCR beta chain. Its antigen is not known. One base away lies a much larger clone, so this may be a sequencing read error. The sample carries other DNA sequences with the same CDR3. From germline, CDR1 is GTSNPN and CDR2 SVGIG (reference sequence). The ends lost 7 bases at V and 0 bases at J; junction bases unmatched: 8. The CDR3 loop spans 14 amino acids. This sample stems from a study of shared clonotypes between healthy human individuals. Overall study findings and caveats: Across a handful of donors, naive CD4 shared 4.5% to 6%, naive CD8 3.5% to 4%, memory CD4 2.3%, memory CD8 0.4% to 0.5%.

Method: immunoSEQ multiplex PCR; TCRdb's copy keeps in-frame clones and lacks some. The table lists fewer than 1.4 million clones, around 82% of them singletons. The V call is TRBV30, the J call TRBJ2-5, with 7 bases identical to TRBD2. Sample: memory CD4+ T cells from PBMCs. Stated subset: CD45RA-negative fraction. This receptor was identified in a man between 18 and 35 years old in good health. Some clones in this sample may be carry-over from other donors' samples. The CDR3 sequence: CAFQRGRYQETQYF. The CDR3, as DNA: TGTGCCTTCCAGCGGGGAAGGTACCAAGAGACCCAGTACTTC.